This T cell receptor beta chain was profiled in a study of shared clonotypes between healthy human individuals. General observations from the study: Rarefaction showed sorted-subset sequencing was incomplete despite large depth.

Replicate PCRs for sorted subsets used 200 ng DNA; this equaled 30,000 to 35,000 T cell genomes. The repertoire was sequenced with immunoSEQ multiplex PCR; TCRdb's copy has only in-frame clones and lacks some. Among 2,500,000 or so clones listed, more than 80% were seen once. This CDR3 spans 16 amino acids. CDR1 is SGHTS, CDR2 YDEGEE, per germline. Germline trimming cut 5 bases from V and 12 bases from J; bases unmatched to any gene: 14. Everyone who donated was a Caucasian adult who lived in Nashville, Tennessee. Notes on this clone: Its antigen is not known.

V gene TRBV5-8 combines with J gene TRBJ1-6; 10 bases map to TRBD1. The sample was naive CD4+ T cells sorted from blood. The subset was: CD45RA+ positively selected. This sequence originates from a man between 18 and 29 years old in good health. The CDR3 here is CASRQDWTGGGGPLHF. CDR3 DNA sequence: TGTGCCAGCAGACAAGACTGGACAGGGGGTGGCGGACCCCTCCACTTT. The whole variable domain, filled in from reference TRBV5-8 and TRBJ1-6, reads EAGVTQSPTHLIKTRGQQATLRCSPISGHTSVYWYQQALGLGLQFLLWYDEGEERNRGNFPPRFSGRQFPNYSSELNVNALELEDSALYLCASRQDWTGGGGPLHFGNGTRLTVT.